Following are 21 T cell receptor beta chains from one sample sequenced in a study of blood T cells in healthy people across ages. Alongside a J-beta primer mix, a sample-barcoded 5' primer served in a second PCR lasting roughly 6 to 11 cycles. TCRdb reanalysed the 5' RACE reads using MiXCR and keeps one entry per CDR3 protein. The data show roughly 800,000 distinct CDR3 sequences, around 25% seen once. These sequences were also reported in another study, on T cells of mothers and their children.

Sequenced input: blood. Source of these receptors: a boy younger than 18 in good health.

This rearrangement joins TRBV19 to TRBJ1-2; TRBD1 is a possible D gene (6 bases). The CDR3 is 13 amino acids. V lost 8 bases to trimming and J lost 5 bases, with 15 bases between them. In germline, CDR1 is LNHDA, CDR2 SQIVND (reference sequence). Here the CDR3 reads CASSTDSRYGYTF. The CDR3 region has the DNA TGTGCCAGTTCGACGGACAGCCGATATGGCTACACCTTC.

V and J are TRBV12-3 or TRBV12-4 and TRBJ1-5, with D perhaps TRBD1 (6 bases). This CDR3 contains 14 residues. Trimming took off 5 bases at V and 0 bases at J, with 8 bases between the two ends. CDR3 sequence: CASSRDNSNQPQHF. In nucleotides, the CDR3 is TGTGCCAGCAGTCGGGACAATAGCAATCAGCCCCAGCATTTT.

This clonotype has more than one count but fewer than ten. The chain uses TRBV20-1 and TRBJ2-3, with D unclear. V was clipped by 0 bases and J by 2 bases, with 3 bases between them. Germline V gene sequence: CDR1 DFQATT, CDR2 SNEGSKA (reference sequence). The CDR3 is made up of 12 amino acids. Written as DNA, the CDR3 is TGCAGTGCTAGAGATCACACAGATACGCAGTATTTT. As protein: CSARDHTDTQYF.

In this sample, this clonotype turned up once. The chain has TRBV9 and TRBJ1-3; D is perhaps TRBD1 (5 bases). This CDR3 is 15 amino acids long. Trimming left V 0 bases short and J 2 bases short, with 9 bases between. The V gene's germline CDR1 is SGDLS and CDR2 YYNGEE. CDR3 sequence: CASSVAGGPGNTIYF. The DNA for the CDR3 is TGTGCCAGCAGCGTAGCCGGGGGTCCTGGAAACACCATATATTTT.

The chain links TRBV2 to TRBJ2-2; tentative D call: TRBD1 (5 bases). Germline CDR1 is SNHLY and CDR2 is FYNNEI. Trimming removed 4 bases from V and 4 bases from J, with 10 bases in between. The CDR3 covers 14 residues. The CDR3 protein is CASSAERGTGELFF. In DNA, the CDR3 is TGTGCCAGCAGTGCGGAAAGGGGCACCGGGGAGCTGTTTTTT.

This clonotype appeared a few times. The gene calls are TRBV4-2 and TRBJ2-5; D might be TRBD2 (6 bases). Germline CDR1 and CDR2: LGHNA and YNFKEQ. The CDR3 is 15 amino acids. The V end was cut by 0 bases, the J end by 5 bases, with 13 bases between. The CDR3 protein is CASSQEPGTFETQYF. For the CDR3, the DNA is TGTGCCAGCAGCCAAGAACCCGGGACTTTTGAGACCCAGTACTTC.

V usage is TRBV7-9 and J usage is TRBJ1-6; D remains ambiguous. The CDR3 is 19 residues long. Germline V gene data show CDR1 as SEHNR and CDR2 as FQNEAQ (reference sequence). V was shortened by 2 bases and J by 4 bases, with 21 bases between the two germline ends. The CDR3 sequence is CASSLSPPGLLPYNSPLHF. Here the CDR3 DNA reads TGTGCCAGCAGCTTATCCCCTCCAGGTCTATTACCTTATAATTCACCCCTCCACTTT. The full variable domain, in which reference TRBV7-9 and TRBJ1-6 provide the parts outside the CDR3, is DTGVSQNPRHKITKRGQNVTFRCDPISEHNRLYWYRQTLGQGPEFLTYFQNEAQLEKSRLLSDRFSAERPKGSFSTLEIQRTEQGDSAMYLCASSLSPPGLLPYNSPLHFGNGTRLTVT.

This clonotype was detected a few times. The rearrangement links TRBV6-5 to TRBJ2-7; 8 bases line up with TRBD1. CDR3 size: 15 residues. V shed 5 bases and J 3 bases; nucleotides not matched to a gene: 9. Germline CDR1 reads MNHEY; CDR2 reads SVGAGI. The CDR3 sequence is CASSLGTGYFYEQYF. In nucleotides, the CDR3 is TGTGCCAGCAGTCTTGGGACAGGCTACTTCTACGAGCAGTACTTC.

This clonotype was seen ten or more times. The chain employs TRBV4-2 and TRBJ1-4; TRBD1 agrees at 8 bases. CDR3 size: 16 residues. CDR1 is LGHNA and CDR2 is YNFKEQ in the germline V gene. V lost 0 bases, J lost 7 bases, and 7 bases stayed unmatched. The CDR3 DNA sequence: TGTGCCAGCAGCCAAGATACGCAGGGGGCCGGTGAAAAACTGTTTTTT. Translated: CASSQDTQGAGEKLFF.

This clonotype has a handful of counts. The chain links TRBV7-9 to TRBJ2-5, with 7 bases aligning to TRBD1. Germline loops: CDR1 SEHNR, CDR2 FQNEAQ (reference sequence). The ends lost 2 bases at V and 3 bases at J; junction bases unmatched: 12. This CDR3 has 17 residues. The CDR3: CASSLWPPGTAKETQYF. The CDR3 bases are TGTGCCAGCAGCTTATGGCCCCCCGGGACAGCTAAAGAGACCCAGTACTTC.

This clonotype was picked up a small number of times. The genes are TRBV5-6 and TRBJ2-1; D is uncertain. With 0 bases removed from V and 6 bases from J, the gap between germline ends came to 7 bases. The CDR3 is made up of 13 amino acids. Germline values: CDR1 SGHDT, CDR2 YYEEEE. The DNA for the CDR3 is TGTGCCAGCAGCTTGGCAGACCCCAATGAGCAGTTCTTC. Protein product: CASSLADPNEQFF.

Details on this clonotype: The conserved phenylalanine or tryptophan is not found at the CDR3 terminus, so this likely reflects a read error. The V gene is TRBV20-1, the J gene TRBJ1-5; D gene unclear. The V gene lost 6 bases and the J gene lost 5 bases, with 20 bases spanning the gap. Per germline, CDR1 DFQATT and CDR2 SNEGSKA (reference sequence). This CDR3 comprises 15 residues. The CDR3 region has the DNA TGCAGTGCGCAATCCGACATAGGATCTTATCAGCCCCAGCATCTT. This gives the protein CSAQSDIGSYQPQHL.

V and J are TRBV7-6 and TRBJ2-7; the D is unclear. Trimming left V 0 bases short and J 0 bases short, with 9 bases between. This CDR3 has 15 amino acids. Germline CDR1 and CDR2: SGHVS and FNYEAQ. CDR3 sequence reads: CASSLAGKYSYEQYF. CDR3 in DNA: TGTGCCAGCAGCTTAGCCGGAAAATACTCCTACGAGCAGTACTTC.

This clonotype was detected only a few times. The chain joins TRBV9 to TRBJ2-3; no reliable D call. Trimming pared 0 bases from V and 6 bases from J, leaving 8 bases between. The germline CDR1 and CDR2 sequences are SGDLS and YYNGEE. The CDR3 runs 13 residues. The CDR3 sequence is CASSVVVTDTQYF. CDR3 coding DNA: TGTGCCAGCAGCGTAGTGGTAACCGATACGCAGTATTTT.

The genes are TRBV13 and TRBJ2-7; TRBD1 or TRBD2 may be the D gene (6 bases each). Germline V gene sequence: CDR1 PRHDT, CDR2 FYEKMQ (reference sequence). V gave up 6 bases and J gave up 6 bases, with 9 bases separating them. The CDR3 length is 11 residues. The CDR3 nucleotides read TGTGCCAGCAGGGGGGGCGGCGAGCAGTACTTC. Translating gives CASRGGGEQYF.

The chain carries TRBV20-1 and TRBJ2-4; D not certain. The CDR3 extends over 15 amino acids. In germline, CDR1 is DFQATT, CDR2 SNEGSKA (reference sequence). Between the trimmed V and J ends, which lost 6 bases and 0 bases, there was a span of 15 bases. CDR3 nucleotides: TGCAGTGCCCCAGAAGCAAGAGTAGCCAAAAACATTCAGTACTTC. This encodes CSAPEARVAKNIQYF.

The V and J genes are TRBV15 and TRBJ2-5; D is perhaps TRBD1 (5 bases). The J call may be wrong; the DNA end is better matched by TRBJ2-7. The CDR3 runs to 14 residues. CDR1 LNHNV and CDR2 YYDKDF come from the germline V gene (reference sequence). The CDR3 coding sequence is TGTGCCACCAGCAGAGACGGACACTACTACGAGCAGTACTTC. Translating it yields CATSRDGHYYEQYF.

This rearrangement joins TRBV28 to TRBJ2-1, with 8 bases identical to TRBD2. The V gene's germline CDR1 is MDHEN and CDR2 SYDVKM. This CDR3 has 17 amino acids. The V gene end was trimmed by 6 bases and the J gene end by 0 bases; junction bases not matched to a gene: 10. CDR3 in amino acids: CASSVGPGTSSYNEQFF. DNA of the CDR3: TGTGCCAGCAGCGTTGGGCCGGGGACTAGCTCCTACAATGAGCAGTTCTTC.

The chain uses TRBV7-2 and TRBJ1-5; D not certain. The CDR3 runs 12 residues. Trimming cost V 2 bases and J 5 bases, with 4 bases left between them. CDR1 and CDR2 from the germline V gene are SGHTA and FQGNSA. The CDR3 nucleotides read TGTGCCAGCAGCTTATACTATCAGCCCCAGCATTTT. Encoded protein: CASSLYYQPQHF. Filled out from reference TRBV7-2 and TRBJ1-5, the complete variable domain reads GAGVSQSPSNKVTEKGKDVELRCDPISGHTALYWYRQSLGQGLEFLIYFQGNSAPDKSGLPSDRFSAERTGGSVSTLTIQRTQQEDSAVYLCASSLYYQPQHFGDGTRLSIL.

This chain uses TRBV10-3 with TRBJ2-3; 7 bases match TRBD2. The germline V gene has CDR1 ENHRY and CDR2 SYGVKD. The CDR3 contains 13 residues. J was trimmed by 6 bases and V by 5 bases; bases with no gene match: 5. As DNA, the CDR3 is TGTGCCATCAGTTCGACTAGCTTCGATACGCAGTATTTT. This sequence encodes CAISSTSFDTQYF.

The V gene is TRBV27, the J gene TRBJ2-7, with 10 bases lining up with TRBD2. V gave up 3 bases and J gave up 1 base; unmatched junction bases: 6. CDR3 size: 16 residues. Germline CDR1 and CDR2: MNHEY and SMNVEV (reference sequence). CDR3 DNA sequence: TGTGCCAGCAGTTTGTCGATGGGACTAGCGTCCTACGAGCAGTACTTC. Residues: CASSLSMGLASYEQYF.